These 21 T cell receptor beta chains originate from one sample sequenced in a study of OX40 agonist ivuxolimab in advanced cancers. Clones were sequenced by immunoSEQ multiplex PCR, and TCRdb holds only the in-frame ones, with some missing. Among tens of thousands of clones listed, just over 85% were seen once. Source: CD4+ or CD8+ T cells sorted from blood, taken in a trial of the OX40 agonist ivuxolimab. Receptors originate from an adult with an advanced solid tumor such as melanoma, head and neck, liver or kidney cancer.

CDR3 nucleotide sequence: TGCAGCGTCCAATCTCGGACAGGAACCTACGAGCAGTACTTC. It translates to CSVQSRTGTYEQYF. This rearrangement joins TRBV29-1 to TRBJ2-5; 7 bases line up with TRBD1. The closer fit of TRBJ2-7 to the DNA end suggests the J call may be wrong. The germline gives CDR1 SQVTM, CDR2 ANQGSEA. The CDR3 runs to 14 residues.

The chain joins TRBV29-1 to TRBJ2-5; D not resolved. This CDR3 region has 13 residues. Germline V CDR1 and CDR2: SQVTM, ANQGSEA. Deletions cut 6 bases from V and 2 bases from J, with 13 bases between. Written as DNA, the CDR3 is TGCAGCGTCCAAACCCGCCCGCAAGAGACCCAGTACTTC. It yields the protein CSVQTRPQETQYF.

The chain links TRBV28 to TRBJ1-3; the D gene is possibly TRBD1 (6 bases). Trimming stripped 8 bases from V and 4 bases from J, with 18 bases between. CDR3 length: 15 amino acids. Germline-derived CDR1 and CDR2 are MDHEN and SYDVKM. CDR3 sequence: CASGPPGGWGNTIYF. CDR3 coding DNA: TGTGCCAGCGGCCCACCGGGGGGCTGGGGAAACACCATATATTTT.

This sequence joins TRBV6-5 and TRBJ2-2, with no clear D. The germline CDR1 and CDR2 sequences are MNHEY and SVGAGI. This CDR3 is built from 14 residues. V lost 6 bases to trimming and J lost 2 bases, with 10 bases between them. CDR3 bases: TGTGCCAGCAGATGGGCAACCAACACCGGGGAGCTGTTTTTT. Residues: CASRWATNTGELFF.

This chain connects TRBV2 to TRBJ2-5; TRBD1 or TRBD2 may be the D gene (5 bases each). CDR3 length: 13 residues. Trimming left V 7 bases short and J 4 bases short, with 13 bases between. Germline values: CDR1 SNHLY, CDR2 FYNNEI. Here the CDR3 DNA reads TGTGCCAGCAATCCGGGACGGAGAGAGACCCAGTACTTC. It yields the protein CASNPGRRETQYF.

The chain carries TRBV2 and TRBJ2-7; tentatively, D is TRBD1 or TRBD2 (5 bases each). V was shortened by 7 bases and J by 6 bases, with 19 bases between the two germline ends. CDR1 SNHLY and CDR2 FYNNEI come from the germline V gene. This CDR3 has 14 amino acids. This CDR3 reads CASMRDGPTSEQYF. The CDR3 nucleotides read TGTGCCAGCATGAGGGACGGACCTACCAGCGAGCAGTACTTC.

On this clone: Other DNA sequences in this specimen translate into the identical CDR3. The chain carries TRBV7-2 and TRBJ2-1; unclear D gene. CDR1 SGHTA and CDR2 FQGNSA come from the germline V gene. This CDR3 contains 14 residues. V was trimmed by 0 bases and J by 0 bases, leaving 3 bases between them. The CDR3: CASSLAGSYNEQFF. The CDR3 DNA reads TGTGCCAGCAGCTTAGCGGGCTCCTACAATGAGCAGTTCTTC.

The rearrangement joins TRBV5-1 to TRBJ1-1; 7 nucleotides agree with TRBD1. This CDR3 has 18 amino acids. In germline, CDR1 is SGHRS, CDR2 YFSETQ. V lost 4 bases to trimming and J lost 2 bases; unmatched junction nucleotides: 17. The DNA for the CDR3 is TGCGCCAGCAGCCCAAGAGGAGACCGACAGGGAGGAAACACTGAAGCTTTCTTT. This gives the protein CASSPRGDRQGGNTEAFF.

The chain carries TRBV27 and TRBJ2-7; 7 nucleotides line up with TRBD1. Germline values: CDR1 MNHEY, CDR2 SMNVEV (reference sequence). This CDR3 is built from 15 residues. V dropped 6 bases and J dropped 4; count of bases not matched to a gene: 12. The CDR3 loop reads CASRRKGASGYEQYF. For the CDR3, the DNA is TGTGCCAGCAGGCGCAAGGGGGCTTCGGGATACGAGCAGTACTTC.

This clone was detected only once. This chain connects TRBV27 to TRBJ2-7, with no clear D. Germline V gene lookup returns CDR1 MNHEY and CDR2 SMNVEV (reference sequence). The V and J ends lost 5 bases and 5 bases respectively, with 13 bases between them. CDR3 length: 13 amino acids. CDR3 region: CASSGTLGHEQYF. The CDR3 bases are TGTGCCAGCAGTGGAACACTGGGCCACGAGCAGTACTTC.

A single count supports this clone. V usage is TRBV5-1 and J usage is TRBJ2-3; 7 nucleotides agree with TRBD2. The CDR3 contains 15 residues. Germline assignment: CDR1 SGHRS and CDR2 YFSETQ. With 3 bases clipped from V and 4 bases from J, the junction kept 8 bases outside the gene matches. The CDR3 spells CASSWEGSAPDTQYF. The CDR3 DNA reads TGCGCCAGCAGCTGGGAGGGAAGCGCCCCAGATACGCAGTATTTT.

J is TRBJ1-5 and V is TRBV5-1, with a possible D match to TRBD1 (5 bases). Trimming took 4 bases from V and 4 from J, leaving 9 bases between them. Germline V gives CDR1 SGHRS, CDR2 YFSETQ. CDR3 length equals 13 residues. The CDR3 nucleotides are TGCGCCAGCAGCCCGGGGCGAAATCAGCCCCAGCATTTT. Protein product: CASSPGRNQPQHF.

This clone has just one count. The chain combines TRBV5-1 with TRBJ1-1; 7 bases line up with TRBD1. The V segment lost 4 bases and the J segment 4 bases; nucleotides outside the gene matches: 7. This CDR3 region has 14 residues. CDR1 and CDR2 from the germline V gene are SGHRS and YFSETQ. CDR3 in DNA: TGCGCCAGCAGCGTCCAGGGGGGGACCACTGAAGCTTTCTTT. This gives the protein CASSVQGGTTEAFF.

The chain has TRBV7-9 and TRBJ2-7; the D gene is possibly TRBD2 (6 bases). Looked up from germline, CDR1 is SEHNR and CDR2 is FQNEAQ (reference sequence). The CDR3 extends over 14 amino acids. Trimming cost V 5 bases and J 6 bases, with 17 bases left between them. The CDR3 coding sequence is TGTGCCAGCAGCGACCGGGACTCCCCCTTCGAGCAGTACTTC. It yields the protein CASSDRDSPFEQYF.

The chain couples TRBV6-1 to TRBJ2-1; 8 bases fit TRBD2. This CDR3 spans 17 amino acids. V dropped 1 base and J dropped 2; count of bases not matched to a gene: 7. Germline CDR1 reads MNHNS; CDR2 reads SASEGT. The CDR3 nucleotides read TGTGCCAGCAGTGAAGATCTAGTAGCGGGGCCCTACAATGAGCAGTTCTTC. The encoded protein is CASSEDLVAGPYNEQFF.

The chain links TRBV30 to TRBJ2-7; 7 nucleotides line up with TRBD1. Germline trimming cut 3 bases from V and 9 bases from J; bases unmatched to any gene: 11. Germline assignment: CDR1 GTSNPN and CDR2 SVGIG (reference sequence). The CDR3 contains 13 residues. The CDR3 nucleotides are TGTGCCTGGAGGGATACCGACAGGGAGAGGCAGTACTTC. It is translated as CAWRDTDRERQYF.

The chain recombines TRBV7-9 with TRBJ1-1; D is perhaps TRBD1 (5 bases). Trimming stripped 5 bases from V and 4 bases from J, with 17 bases between. The CDR3 spans 15 residues. CDR1 and CDR2 (germline): SEHNR, FQNEAQ (reference sequence). The CDR3 loop reads CASSPGGSRSTEAFF. DNA for the CDR3: TGTGCCAGCAGCCCCGGGGGGAGCCGAAGCACTGAAGCTTTCTTT.

This clone was seen a handful of times. The rearrangement uses TRBV19 and TRBJ2-1; D perhaps matches TRBD1 (6 bases). The V and J ends lost 4 bases and 5 bases respectively, with 24 bases between them. The CDR3 covers 18 residues. Germline loops: CDR1 LNHDA, CDR2 SQIVND (reference sequence). In nucleotides, the CDR3 is TGTGCCAGTAGTACATCAGGGGTCTCCGCACTCTTAAACAATGAGCAGTTCTTC. It specifies CASSTSGVSALLNNEQFF.

V usage is TRBV27 and J usage is TRBJ1-6; no clear D gene. V was cut by 0 bases and J by 8 bases, with 11 bases left in between. The CDR3 extends over 15 amino acids. Germline CDR1 MNHEY, CDR2 SMNVEV (reference sequence). The CDR3 DNA follows: TGTGCCAGCAGTTTATCGGTAGGGAGGGATTCACCCCTCCACTTT. Its protein product is CASSLSVGRDSPLHF.

The V gene is TRBV6-6, the J gene TRBJ1-1; 10 bases line up with TRBD1. V dropped 9 bases and J dropped 1; count of bases not matched to a gene: 2. The CDR3 has 13 amino acids. Germline CDR1 MNHNY, CDR2 SVGAGI (reference sequence). The CDR3 DNA sequence: TGTGCCAGTCGGACAGGGGGGAACACTGAAGCTTTCTTT. Translating it yields CASRTGGNTEAFF.

The genes are TRBV4-1 and TRBJ2-2; TRBD2 matches at 12 bases. Germline CDR1 reads MGHRA; CDR2 reads YSYEKL. The CDR3 is 19 amino acids. The ends lost 1 base at V and 1 base at J; junction bases unmatched: 7. CDR3 residues: CASSQVPSGRAGNTGELFF. The CDR3, as DNA: TGCGCCAGCAGCCAAGTTCCTAGCGGGAGGGCCGGGAACACCGGGGAGCTGTTTTTT.